One sample yielded the 16 T cell receptor beta chains listed below, sequenced in a study of tissue T cells after allogeneic stem cell transplantation. Only in-frame clones appear in the TCRdb table, and some are missing; sequencing was by immunoSEQ multiplex PCR. This sample has approximately 8,000 clones, with roughly 49% found just once. Specified time point: mouse harvest day 7 after allogeneic transplant. Mouse grafts combined 10^7 T-cell-depleted bone marrow cells with 10^6 splenic CD5+ T cells. The sequenced material came from gut tissue. Receptor source: a female BALB/c mouse given C57BL/6 T cells with graft-versus-host disease after an allogeneic hematopoietic cell transplant.

As concerns this clone: Gene names are mouse gene names. The read terminates 1 residue before the CDR3 end, so the remaining end is supplied by the germline J gene. The V call is TRBV19, the J call TRBJ2-7; 9 nucleotides match TRBD2. The CDR3 covers 14 residues. After removal of 5 bases from V and 2 bases from J, the junction contained 5 bases not matched to a gene. The germline CDR1 and CDR2 sequences are FNHDT and SITEND (reference sequence). CDR3 DNA, as far as it was read: TGTGCCAGCAGCTTGGGGGGGCGCGCCTATGAACAGTAC. Translation: CASSLGGRAYEQY. The complete CDR3 protein is CASSLGGRAYEQYF.

Comment on this clone: Gene names are mouse gene names. The read ends 1 residue early relative to the CDR3; the germline J gene fills the gap. The V call is TRBV13-2, the J call TRBJ2-7; 7 bases map to TRBD1. Germline V gene lookup returns CDR1 NNHNN and CDR2 SYGAGS (reference sequence). The V and J ends lost 0 bases and 4 bases, in that order; junction bases with no gene match: 1. The CDR3 has 13 residues. The CDR3: CASGDGGQYEQYF. The DNA read from the CDR3 is TGTGCCAGCGGTGATGGGGGACAGTATGAACAGTAC.

With regard to this clone: The gene names given are mouse names. The read ends 1 residue early relative to the CDR3; the germline J gene fills the gap. V and J are TRBV26 and TRBJ2-4; tentative D call: TRBD2 (6 bases). CDR3 size: 15 residues. Trimming left V 2 bases short and J 0 bases short, with 9 bases between. The germline gives CDR1 KGHPV, CDR2 FQNQEV (reference sequence). Incomplete CDR3 DNA: TGTGCCAGCAGTCTGGCTGGGGCTAGTCAAAACACCTTGTAC. Protein sequence: CASSLAGASQNTLY. The entire CDR3 sequence reads CASSLAGASQNTLYF.

Notes on this clone: Mouse gene names and germline throughout. The sequence runs out 1 residue before the end of the CDR3; the remainder is reconstructed from the germline J gene. V is TRBV23 and J is TRBJ2-3; the D call of TRBD2 is as the table states it, not checked on the DNA. The germline CDR1 and CDR2 sequences are KGHTA and FQNQQP. This CDR3 comprises 17 residues. The sequenced CDR3 bases are TGCTCCAGCAGTCAAAATCGGGGGGGCTGGGGGGCAGAAACGCTGTAT. Translating gives CSSSQNRGGWGAETLY. The CDR3 in full is CSSSQNRGGWGAETLYF. The full variable domain, rest sourced from reference TRBV23 and TRBJ2-3, is DAAVTQKPRYLIKMKGQEAEMKCIPEKGHTAVFWYQQKQSKELKFLIYFQNQQPLDQIDMVKERFSAVCPSSSLCSLGIRTCEAEDSALYLCSSSQNRGGWGAETLYFGSGTRLTVL.

Of note for this clone: Genes and germline are mouse. The sequence runs out 1 residue before the end of the CDR3; the remainder is reconstructed from the germline J gene. J is TRBJ2-7 and V is TRBV26, with a tentative D call TRBD2 (5 bases). The V end lost 4 bases, the J end lost 0 bases, and 13 bases lay between the germline ends. Germline assignment: CDR1 KGHPV and CDR2 FQNQEV (reference sequence). The CDR3 covers 15 residues. The DNA read from the CDR3 is TGTGCCAGCAGTCCCTACTGGAGGAACTCCTATGAACAGTAC. Translation: CASSPYWRNSYEQY. The whole CDR3 protein reads CASSPYWRNSYEQYF.

Remarks on this clone: The germline and genes are mouse ones. The read finishes 1 residue shy of the CDR3 end, and the germline J gene is used to complete it. V and J are TRBV16 and TRBJ2-5; TRBD1 aligns across 8 bases. The V and J ends lost 5 bases and 3 bases, in that order; junction bases with no gene match: 4. Germline assignment: CDR1 SGHSA and CDR2 FRNQAP. This CDR3 has 14 residues. This chain's CDR3 is CASSPRGRQDTQYF. The CDR3 bases that were read are TGTGCAAGCAGCCCCAGGGGGCGGCAAGACACCCAGTAC.

This clone was found a few times. Gene names follow the mouse nomenclature. The CDR3 end falls 1 residue outside the read, so it is completed with the germline J gene. The rearrangement links TRBV17 to TRBJ2-5; 8 bases are shared with TRBD1. The germline V gene encodes CDR1 MNHDT and CDR2 YYDKIL. The junction had 3 bases not matched to a gene; V was cut back by 4 bases and J by 0 bases. CDR3 length equals 15 residues. Partial CDR3 DNA: TGTGCTAGCAGTACAGGGGGCGCAAACCAAGACACCCAGTAC. It is translated as CASSTGGANQDTQY. From start to end, the CDR3 is CASSTGGANQDTQYF.

Comment on this clone: Gene names follow the mouse nomenclature. The read finishes 1 residue shy of the CDR3 end, and the germline J gene is used to complete it. This rearrangement joins TRBV26 to TRBJ1-2; D ambiguous. V was clipped by 4 bases and J by 4 bases, with 4 bases between them. There are 11 residues in the CDR3. Germline V gives CDR1 KGHPV, CDR2 FQNQEV (reference sequence). This chain's CDR3 is CASSRRSDYTF. Partial CDR3 DNA: TGTGCCAGCAGTCGACGCTCCGACTACACC.

In its sample, this clone was seen once. Gene names are mouse gene names. The read ends 1 residue shy of where the CDR3 ends; the end is completed using the germline J gene. The genes are TRBV23 and TRBJ2-5. The CDR3 extends over 14 amino acids. Germline CDR1 reads KGHTA; CDR2 reads FQNQQP. The CDR3 protein is CSSSHRGNQDTQYF. Incomplete CDR3 DNA: TGCTCCAGCAGTCATCGGGGAAACCAAGACACCCAGTAC.

Only a few counts were recorded for this clone. Germline and genes here are mouse. The read stops 1 residue short of the end of the CDR3; the missing end is completed from the germline J gene. The chain recombines TRBV26 with TRBJ2-7; 13 positions agree with TRBD2. The germline V gene encodes CDR1 KGHPV and CDR2 FQNQEV (reference sequence). J gave up 4 bases and V 0 bases, and 3 bases lay outside the gene matches. The CDR3 is 16 amino acids. The sequenced part of the CDR3 DNA is TGTGCCAGCAGTCTGTCGAGGGACTGGGGGGGGTATGAACAGTAC. It yields the protein CASSLSRDWGGYEQY. The CDR3 in full is CASSLSRDWGGYEQYF.

To note about this clone: The germline and genes are mouse ones. The sequenced fragment ends 1 residue before the CDR3 boundary, so the rest is inferred from the germline J gene. The gene calls are TRBV26 and TRBJ1-1; unclear D gene. The V end was cut by 2 bases, the J end by 0 bases, with 4 bases between. Germline V gene data show CDR1 as KGHPV and CDR2 as FQNQEV (reference sequence). CDR3 length: 13 amino acids. The sequenced CDR3 bases are TGTGCCAGCAGTCTGCGACAGAACACAGAAGTCTTC. Protein: CASSLRQNTEVF. In full, the CDR3 is CASSLRQNTEVFF.

This clone is categorized as medium-sized (0.01 to 0.1%). The germline and genes are mouse ones. The read falls 1 residue short of the CDR3 end, and the missing part is taken from the germline J gene. This chain connects TRBV12-1 to TRBJ2-1, with D unresolved. V was trimmed by 1 base and J by 1 base, leaving 7 bases between them. Germline lookup yields CDR1 SGHSN and CDR2 HYEKVE. The CDR3 sequence is 14 residues long. The sequenced CDR3 bases are TGTGCCAGCTCTCTACCAAGAAACTATGCTGAGCAGTTC. Its protein is CASSLPRNYAEQF. The full CDR3 is CASSLPRNYAEQFF.

To note about this clone: Genes and germline are mouse. The read terminates 1 residue ahead of where the CDR3 ends, so the germline J gene completes it. J is TRBJ1-3 and V is TRBV26; D unclear. Germline lookup yields CDR1 KGHPV and CDR2 FQNQEV (reference sequence). CDR3 length equals 15 residues. Between the trimmed V and J ends, which lost 0 bases and 0 bases, there was a span of 6 bases. The DNA read from the CDR3 is TGTGCCAGCAGTCTGTCGGGCAATTCTGGAAATACGCTCTAT. It is translated as CASSLSGNSGNTLY. The full CDR3 is CASSLSGNSGNTLYF.

With respect to this clone: The gene names given are mouse names. The CDR3 end falls 1 residue outside the read, so it is completed with the germline J gene. The chain is built from TRBV26 and TRBJ2-4; D not certain. Deletions cut 2 bases from V and 1 base from J, with 4 bases between. The CDR3 consists of 13 residues. Looked up from germline, CDR1 is KGHPV and CDR2 is FQNQEV (reference sequence). CDR3 bases read: TGTGCCAGCAGTCTGAAGGGTCAAAACACCTTGTAC. It translates to CASSLKGQNTLY. The full-length CDR3 reads as CASSLKGQNTLYF. Looking up the rest from reference TRBV26 and TRBJ2-4 gives the full variable domain: NSKVIQTPRYLVKGQGQKAKMRCIPEKGHPVVFWYQQNKNNEFKFLINFQNQEVLQQIDMTEKRFSAECPSNSPCSLEIQSSEAGDSALYLCASSLKGQNTLYFGAGTRLSVL.

With respect to this clone: All gene names here are mouse names. The CDR3 end is not reached by the read, which stops 1 residue before it; the germline J gene fills it in. The chain carries TRBV31 and TRBJ2-3, with D tentatively TRBD1 (7 bases). Germline CDR1 reads GKSSPN; CDR2 reads SITVG. The ends were cut back, 3 bases at V and 2 bases at J, with 12 bases in the middle. The CDR3 runs to 14 residues. The CDR3 protein is CAWRKGAFAETLYF. The covered CDR3 bases are TGTGCCTGGAGAAAGGGGGCTTTTGCAGAAACGCTGTAT.

To note about this clone: Gene names denote mouse genes. Sequencing ends 1 residue short of the CDR3 end; the germline J gene provides the rest. V and J are TRBV19 and TRBJ2-1; 10 positions match TRBD2. Germline V gene sequence: CDR1 FNHDT, CDR2 SITEND (reference sequence). CDR3 length: 14 residues. V was clipped by 4 bases and J by 4 bases; unmatched bases: 2. The sequenced CDR3 bases are TGTGCCAGCAGTCGACTGGGGGGATATGCTGAGCAGTTC. Its protein product is CASSRLGGYAEQF. The complete CDR3 sequence is CASSRLGGYAEQFF.